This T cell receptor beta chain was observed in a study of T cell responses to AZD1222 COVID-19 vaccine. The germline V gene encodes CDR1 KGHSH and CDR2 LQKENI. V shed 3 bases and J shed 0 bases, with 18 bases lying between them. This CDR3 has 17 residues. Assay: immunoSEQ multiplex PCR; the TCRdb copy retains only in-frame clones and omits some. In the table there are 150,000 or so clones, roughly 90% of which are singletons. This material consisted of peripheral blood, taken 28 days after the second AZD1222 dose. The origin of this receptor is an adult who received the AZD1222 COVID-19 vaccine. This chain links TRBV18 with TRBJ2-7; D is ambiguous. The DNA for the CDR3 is TGTGCCAGCTCACCCCCTCTCGGTCAAAGGAGCTCCTACGAGCAGTACTTC. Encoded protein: CASSPPLGQRSSYEQYF.